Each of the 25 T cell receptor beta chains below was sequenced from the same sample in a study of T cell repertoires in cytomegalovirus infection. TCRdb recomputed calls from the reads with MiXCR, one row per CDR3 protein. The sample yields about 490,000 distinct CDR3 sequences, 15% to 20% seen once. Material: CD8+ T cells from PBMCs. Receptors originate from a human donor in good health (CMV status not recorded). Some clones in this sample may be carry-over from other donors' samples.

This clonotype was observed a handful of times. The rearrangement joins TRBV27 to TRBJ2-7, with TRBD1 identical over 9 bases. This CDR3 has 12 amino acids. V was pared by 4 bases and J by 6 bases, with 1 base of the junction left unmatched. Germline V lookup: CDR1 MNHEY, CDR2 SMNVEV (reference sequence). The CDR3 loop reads CASSWTGVEQYF. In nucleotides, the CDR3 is TGTGCCAGCAGTTGGACAGGGGTCGAGCAGTACTTC.

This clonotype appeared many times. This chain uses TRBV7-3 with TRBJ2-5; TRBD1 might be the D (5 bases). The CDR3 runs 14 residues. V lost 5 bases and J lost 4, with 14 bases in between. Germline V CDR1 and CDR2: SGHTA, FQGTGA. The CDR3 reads CASSPGPLGETQYF. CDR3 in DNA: TGTGCCAGCAGCCCAGGGCCCTTAGGAGAGACCCAGTACTTC.

DNA for the CDR3: TGTGCCAGTATCCCCGACAGGGGGCTAGGTCAGCCCCAGCATTTT. This encodes CASIPDRGLGQPQHF. The rearrangement uses TRBV19 and TRBJ1-5; 10 bases map to TRBD1. The CDR3 extends over 15 amino acids. CDR1 and CDR2 (germline): LNHDA, SQIVND (reference sequence). V trimming: 7 bases; J trimming: 6 bases; junction bases outside the gene matches: 9.

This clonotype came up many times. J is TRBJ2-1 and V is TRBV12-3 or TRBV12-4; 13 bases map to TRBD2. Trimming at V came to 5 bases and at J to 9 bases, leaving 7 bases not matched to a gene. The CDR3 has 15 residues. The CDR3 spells CASSLLAGGQGEQFF. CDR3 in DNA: TGTGCCAGCAGTCTACTAGCGGGAGGGCAAGGTGAGCAGTTCTTC.

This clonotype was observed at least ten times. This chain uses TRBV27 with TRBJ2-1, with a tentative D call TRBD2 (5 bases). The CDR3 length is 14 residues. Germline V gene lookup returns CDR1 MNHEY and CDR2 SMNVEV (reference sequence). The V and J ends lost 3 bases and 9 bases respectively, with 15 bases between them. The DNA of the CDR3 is TGTGCCAGCAGTTTCCCCCCGGGGTCGGGTGAGCAGTTCTTC. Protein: CASSFPPGSGEQFF.

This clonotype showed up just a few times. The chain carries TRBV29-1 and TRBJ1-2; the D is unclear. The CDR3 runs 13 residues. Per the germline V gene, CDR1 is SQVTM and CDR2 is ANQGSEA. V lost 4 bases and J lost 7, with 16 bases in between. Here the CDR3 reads CSVGSGLSVGYTF. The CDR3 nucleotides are TGCAGCGTTGGATCGGGCCTAAGTGTTGGCTACACCTTC.

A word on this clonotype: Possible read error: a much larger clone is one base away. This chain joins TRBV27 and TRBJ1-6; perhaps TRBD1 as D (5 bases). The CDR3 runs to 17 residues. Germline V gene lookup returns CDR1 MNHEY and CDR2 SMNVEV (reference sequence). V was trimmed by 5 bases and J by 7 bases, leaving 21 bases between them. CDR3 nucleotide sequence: TGTGCCAGCAGTCAGAAGGCGAACAGGTTCTGGAATTCACCCCTCCACTTT. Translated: CASSQKANRFWNSPLHF.

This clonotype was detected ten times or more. The CDR3 sequence: CATLEGYNSYNEQFF. As DNA, the CDR3 is TGTGCCACCCTGGAAGGCTACAATTCCTACAATGAGCAGTTCTTC. The V gene is TRBV10-3, the J gene TRBJ2-1, with no clear D. V was trimmed by 10 bases and J by 1 base, leaving 17 bases between them. The CDR3 totals 15 residues. The V gene's germline CDR1 is ENHRY and CDR2 SYGVKD.

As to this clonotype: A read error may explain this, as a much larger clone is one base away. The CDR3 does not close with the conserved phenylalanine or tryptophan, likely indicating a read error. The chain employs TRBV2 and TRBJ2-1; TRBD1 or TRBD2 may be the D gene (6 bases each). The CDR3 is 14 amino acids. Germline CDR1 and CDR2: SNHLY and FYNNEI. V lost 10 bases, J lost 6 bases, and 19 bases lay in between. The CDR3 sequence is CATNLGRGGNEQFL. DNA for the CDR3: TGTGCCACCAATTTAGGCAGGGGAGGCAATGAGCAGTTCTTA.

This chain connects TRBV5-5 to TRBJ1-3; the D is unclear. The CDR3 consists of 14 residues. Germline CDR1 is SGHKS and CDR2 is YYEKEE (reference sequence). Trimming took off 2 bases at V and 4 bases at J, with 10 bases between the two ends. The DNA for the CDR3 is TGTGCCAGCAGCTTCCGGCCATCAGGAAACACCATATATTTT. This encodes CASSFRPSGNTIYF.

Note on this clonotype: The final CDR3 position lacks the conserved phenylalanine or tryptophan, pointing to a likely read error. This CDR3 is CASSLGGGGTYNEQFY. Here the CDR3 DNA reads TGTGCCAGCAGCTTAGGTGGGGGGGGGACCTACAATGAGCAGTTCTAC. This rearrangement joins TRBV11-2 to TRBJ2-1; TRBD2 matches 7 bases. This CDR3 has 16 amino acids. In germline, CDR1 is SGHAT, CDR2 FQNNGV. Germline trimming cut 1 base from V and 2 bases from J; bases unmatched to any gene: 5.

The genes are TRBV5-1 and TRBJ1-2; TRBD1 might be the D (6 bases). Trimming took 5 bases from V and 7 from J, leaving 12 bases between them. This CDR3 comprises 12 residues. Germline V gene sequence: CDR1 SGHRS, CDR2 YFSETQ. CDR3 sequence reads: CASRPGVLGYTF. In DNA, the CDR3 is TGCGCCAGCAGGCCAGGGGTCCTTGGCTACACCTTC. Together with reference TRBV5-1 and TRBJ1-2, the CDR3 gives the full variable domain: KAGVTQTPRYLIKTRGQQVTLSCSPISGHRSVSWYQQTPGQGLQFLFEYFSETQRNKGNFPGRFSGRQFSNSRSEMNVSTLELGDSALYLCASRPGVLGYTFGSGTRLTVV.

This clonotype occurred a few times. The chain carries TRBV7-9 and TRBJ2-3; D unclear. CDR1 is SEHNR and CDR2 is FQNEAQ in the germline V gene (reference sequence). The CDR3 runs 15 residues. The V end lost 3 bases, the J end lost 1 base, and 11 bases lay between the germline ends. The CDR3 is CASSFGALRTDTQYF. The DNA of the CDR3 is TGTGCCAGCAGCTTTGGAGCACTACGCACAGATACGCAGTATTTT.

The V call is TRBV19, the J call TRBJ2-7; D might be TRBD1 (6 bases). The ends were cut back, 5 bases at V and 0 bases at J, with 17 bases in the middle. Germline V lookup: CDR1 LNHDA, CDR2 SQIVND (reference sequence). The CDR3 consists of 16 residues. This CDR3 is CASSAILGAGSYEQYF. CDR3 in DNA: TGTGCCAGTAGTGCAATTCTGGGGGCCGGCTCCTACGAGCAGTACTTC.

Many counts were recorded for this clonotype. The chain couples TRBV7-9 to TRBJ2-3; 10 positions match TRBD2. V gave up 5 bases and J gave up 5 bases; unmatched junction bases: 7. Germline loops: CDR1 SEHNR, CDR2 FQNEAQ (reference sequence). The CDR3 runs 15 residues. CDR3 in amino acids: CASSISGRRKDTQYF. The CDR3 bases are TGTGCCAGCAGCATTAGCGGGAGGCGGAAAGATACGCAGTATTTT.

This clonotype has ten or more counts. The CDR3 DNA reads TGTGCCAGCAGCTTAGAGATTGGAACTGAAGCTTTCTTT. It codes for CASSLEIGTEAFF. V gene TRBV7-6 combines with J gene TRBJ1-1; D not certain. Trimming took off 1 base at V and 5 bases at J, with 8 bases between the two ends. The germline V gene encodes CDR1 SGHVS and CDR2 FNYEAQ. The CDR3 spans 13 residues.

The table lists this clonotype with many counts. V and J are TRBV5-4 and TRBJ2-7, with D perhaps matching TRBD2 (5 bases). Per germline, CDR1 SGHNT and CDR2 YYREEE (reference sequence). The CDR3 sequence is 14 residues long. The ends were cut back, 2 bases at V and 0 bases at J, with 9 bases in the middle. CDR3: CASSLRESSYEQYF. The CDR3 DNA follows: TGTGCCAGCAGCTTAAGGGAGAGCTCCTACGAGCAGTACTTC.

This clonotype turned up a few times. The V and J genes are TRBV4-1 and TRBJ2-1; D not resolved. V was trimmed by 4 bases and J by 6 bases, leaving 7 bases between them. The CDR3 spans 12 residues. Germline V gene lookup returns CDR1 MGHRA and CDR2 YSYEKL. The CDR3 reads CASSPHTNEQFF. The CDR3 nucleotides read TGCGCCAGCAGCCCGCACACCAATGAGCAGTTCTTC.

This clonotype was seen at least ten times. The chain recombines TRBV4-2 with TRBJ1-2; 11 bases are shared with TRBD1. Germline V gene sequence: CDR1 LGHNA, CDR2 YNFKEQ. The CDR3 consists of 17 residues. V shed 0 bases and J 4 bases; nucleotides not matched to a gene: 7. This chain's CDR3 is CASSQEGQGAGSYGYTF. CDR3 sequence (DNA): TGTGCCAGCAGCCAAGAAGGACAGGGGGCGGGTAGCTATGGCTACACCTTC.

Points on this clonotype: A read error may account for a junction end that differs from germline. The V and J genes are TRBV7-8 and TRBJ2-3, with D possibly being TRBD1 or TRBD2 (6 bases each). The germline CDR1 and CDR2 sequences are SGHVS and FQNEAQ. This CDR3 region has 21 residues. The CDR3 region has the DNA TGTGCCAGCAGCCAGACTAGAGGGGGTGTCCAAACCATCTATAGCACAGATACGAAGTATTTT. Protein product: CASSQTRGGVQTIYSTDTKYF.

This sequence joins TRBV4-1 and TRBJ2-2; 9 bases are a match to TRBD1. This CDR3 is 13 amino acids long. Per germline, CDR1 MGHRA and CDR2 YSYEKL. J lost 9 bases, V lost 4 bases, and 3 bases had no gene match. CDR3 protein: CASSPGQGRELFF. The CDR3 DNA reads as TGCGCCAGCAGCCCGGGACAGGGCCGGGAGCTGTTTTTT.

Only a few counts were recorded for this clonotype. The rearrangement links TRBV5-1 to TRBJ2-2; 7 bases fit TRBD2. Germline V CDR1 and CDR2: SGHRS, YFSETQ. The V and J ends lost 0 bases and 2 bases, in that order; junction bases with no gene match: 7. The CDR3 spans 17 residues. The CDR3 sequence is CASSLAFGGGNTGELFF. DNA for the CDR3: TGCGCCAGCAGCTTGGCCTTTGGCGGGGGAAACACCGGGGAGCTGTTTTTT.

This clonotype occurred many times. CDR3 sequence (DNA): TGTGCCAGCAGTTGGGACGTCTCCTACGAGCAGTACTTC. Its translation: CASSWDVSYEQYF. The rearrangement links TRBV6-2 or TRBV6-3 to TRBJ2-7; possibly TRBD1 or TRBD2 for D (5 bases each). V was pared by 4 bases and J by 0 bases, with 7 bases between. The length of the CDR3 is 13 residues. CDR1 is MNHEY, CDR2 SVGEGT, per germline.

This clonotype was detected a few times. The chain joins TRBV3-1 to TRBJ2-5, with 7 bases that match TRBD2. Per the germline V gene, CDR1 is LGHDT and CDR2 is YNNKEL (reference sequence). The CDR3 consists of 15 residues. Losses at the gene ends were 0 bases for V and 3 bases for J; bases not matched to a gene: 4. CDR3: CASSQEGLAEETQYF. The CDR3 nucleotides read TGTGCCAGCAGCCAAGAGGGCCTAGCGGAAGAGACCCAGTACTTC.

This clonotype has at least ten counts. In DNA form, the CDR3 reads TGTGCCAGCAGCTTCGCCGGGACGGACTCTGGAAACACCATATATTTT. It specifies CASSFAGTDSGNTIYF. The rearrangement uses TRBV7-6 and TRBJ1-3; D might be TRBD1 (5 bases). The ends were cut back, 3 bases at V and 0 bases at J, with 12 bases in the middle. Germline-derived CDR1 and CDR2 are SGHVS and FNYEAQ. This CDR3 spans 16 amino acids.